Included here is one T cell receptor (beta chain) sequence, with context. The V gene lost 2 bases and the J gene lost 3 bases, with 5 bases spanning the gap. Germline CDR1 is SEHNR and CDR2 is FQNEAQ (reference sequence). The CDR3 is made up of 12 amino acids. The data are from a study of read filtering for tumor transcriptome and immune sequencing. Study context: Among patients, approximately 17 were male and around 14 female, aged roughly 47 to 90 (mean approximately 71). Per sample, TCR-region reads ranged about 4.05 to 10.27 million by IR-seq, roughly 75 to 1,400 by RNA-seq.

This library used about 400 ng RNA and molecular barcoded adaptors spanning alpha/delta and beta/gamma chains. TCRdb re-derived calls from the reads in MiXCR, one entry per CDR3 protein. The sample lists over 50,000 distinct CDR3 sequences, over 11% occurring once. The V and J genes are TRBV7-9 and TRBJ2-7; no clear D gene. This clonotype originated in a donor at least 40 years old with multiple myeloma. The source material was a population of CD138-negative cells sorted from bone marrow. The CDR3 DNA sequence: TGTGCCAGCAGCTTATCGCTCTACGAGCAGTACTTC. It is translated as CASSLSLYEQYF.